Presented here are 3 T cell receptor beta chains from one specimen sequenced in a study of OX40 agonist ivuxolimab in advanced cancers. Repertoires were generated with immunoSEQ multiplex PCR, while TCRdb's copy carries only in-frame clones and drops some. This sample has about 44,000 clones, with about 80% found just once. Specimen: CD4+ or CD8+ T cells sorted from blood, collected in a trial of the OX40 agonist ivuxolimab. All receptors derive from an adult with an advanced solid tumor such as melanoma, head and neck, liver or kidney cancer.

CDR3 nucleotide sequence: TGTGCCAGTACCCCGCCTTTGGGGCGGAACACAGATACGCAGTATTTT. It encodes CASTPPLGRNTDTQYF. The chain combines TRBV19 with TRBJ2-3, with a weak D call TRBD1 (5 bases). From germline, CDR1 is LNHDA and CDR2 SQIVND (reference sequence). Trimming removed 7 bases at V and 2 bases at J, with 19 bases between. CDR3 length: 16 residues.

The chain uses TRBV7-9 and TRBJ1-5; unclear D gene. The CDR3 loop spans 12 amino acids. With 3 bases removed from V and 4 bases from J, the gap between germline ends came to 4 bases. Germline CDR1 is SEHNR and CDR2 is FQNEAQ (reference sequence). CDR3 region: CASSLGNQPQHF. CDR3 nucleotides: TGTGCCAGCAGCTTGGGAAATCAGCCCCAGCATTTT.

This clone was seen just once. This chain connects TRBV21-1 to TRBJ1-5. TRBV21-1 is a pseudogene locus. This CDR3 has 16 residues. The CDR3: CASSPNPTGSNQPQHF. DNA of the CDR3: TGTGCCAGCAGCCCCAATCCGACGGGAAGCAATCAGCCCCAGCATTTT.